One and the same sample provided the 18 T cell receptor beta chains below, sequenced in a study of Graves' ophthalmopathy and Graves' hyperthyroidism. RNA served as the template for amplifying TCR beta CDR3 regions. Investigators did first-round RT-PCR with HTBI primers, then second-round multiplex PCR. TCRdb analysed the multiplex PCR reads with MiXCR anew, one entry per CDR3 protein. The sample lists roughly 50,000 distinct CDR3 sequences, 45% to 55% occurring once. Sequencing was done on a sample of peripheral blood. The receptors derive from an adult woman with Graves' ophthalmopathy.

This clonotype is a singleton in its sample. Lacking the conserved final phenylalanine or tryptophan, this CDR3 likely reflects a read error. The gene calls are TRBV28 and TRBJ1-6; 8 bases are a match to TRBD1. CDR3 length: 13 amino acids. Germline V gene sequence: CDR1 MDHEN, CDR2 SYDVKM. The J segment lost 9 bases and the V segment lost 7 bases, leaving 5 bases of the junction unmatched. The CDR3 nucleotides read TGTGCCAGCAAGGACAGGGTTAGTTCACCCCTCCACCTT. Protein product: CASKDRVSSPLHL.

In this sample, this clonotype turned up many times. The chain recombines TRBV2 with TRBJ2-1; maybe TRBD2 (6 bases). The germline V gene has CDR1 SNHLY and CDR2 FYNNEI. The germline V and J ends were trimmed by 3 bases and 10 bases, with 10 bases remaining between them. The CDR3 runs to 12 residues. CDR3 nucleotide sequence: TGTGCCAGCAGTGAGGGACTCCCGGAGCAGTTCTTC. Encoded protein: CASSEGLPEQFF.

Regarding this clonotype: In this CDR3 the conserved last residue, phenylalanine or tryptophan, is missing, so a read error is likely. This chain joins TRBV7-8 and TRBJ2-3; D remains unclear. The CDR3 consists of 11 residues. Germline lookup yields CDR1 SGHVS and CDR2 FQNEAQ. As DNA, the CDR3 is TGTGCTAGCAACCAGGCGGATACGCAGTATTAT. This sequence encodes CASNQADTQYY.

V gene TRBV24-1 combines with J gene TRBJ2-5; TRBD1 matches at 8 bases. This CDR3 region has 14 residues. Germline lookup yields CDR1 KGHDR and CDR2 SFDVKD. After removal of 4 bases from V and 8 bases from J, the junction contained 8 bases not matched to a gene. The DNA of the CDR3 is TGTGCCACCAGTGACCCACAGGGGGAGGCCACCCAGTACTTC. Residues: CATSDPQGEATQYF.

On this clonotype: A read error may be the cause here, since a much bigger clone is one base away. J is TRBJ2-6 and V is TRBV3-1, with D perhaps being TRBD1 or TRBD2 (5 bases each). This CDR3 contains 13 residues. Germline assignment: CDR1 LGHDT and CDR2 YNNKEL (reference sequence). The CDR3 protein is CASTLDGANGLTF. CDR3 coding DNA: TGTGCCAGTACCCTCGACGGGGCCAACGGCCTGACTTTC.

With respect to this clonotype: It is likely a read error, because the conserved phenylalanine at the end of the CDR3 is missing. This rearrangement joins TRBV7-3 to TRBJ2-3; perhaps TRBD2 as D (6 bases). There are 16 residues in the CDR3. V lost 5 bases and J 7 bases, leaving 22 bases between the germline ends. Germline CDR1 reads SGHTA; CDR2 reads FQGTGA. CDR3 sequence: CASSPSSAGRTYTQYL. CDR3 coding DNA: TGTGCCAGCAGCCCATCAAGCGCGGGAAGGACCTATACGCAGTATCTT.

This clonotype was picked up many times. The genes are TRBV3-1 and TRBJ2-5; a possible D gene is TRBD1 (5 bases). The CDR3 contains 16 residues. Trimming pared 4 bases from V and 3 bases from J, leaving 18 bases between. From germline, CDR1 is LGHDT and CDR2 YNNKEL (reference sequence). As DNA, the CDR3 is TGTGCCAGCAGCCCCCAGGGCTATGAGGTTAAAGAGACCCAGTACTTC. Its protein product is CASSPQGYEVKETQYF.

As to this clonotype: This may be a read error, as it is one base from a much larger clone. The CDR3 loop reads CASSPPESKGTQYF. The DNA of the CDR3 is TGTGCCAGCTCACCACCAGAGAGCAAGGGTACGCAGTATTTT. The rearrangement uses TRBV18 and TRBJ2-3, with D hard to call. Germline loops: CDR1 KGHSH, CDR2 LQKENI. The V and J ends lost 0 bases and 8 bases respectively, with 12 bases between them. The CDR3 loop spans 14 amino acids.

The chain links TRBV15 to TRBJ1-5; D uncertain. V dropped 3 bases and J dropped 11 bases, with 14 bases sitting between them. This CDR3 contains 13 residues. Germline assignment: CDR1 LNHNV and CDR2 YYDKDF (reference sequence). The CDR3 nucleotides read TGTGCCACCAGCAGCATAGCGGGAGAGACCCAGCATTTT. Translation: CATSSIAGETQHF.

The CDR3 spells CSAVAGGHNEQFF. DNA for the CDR3: TGCAGTGCAGTGGCGGGAGGGCACAATGAGCAGTTCTTC. The chain couples TRBV20-1 to TRBJ2-1; 9 bases fit TRBD2. From germline, CDR1 is DFQATT and CDR2 SNEGSKA (reference sequence). V lost 6 bases, J lost 5 bases, and 5 bases stayed unmatched. The CDR3 sequence is 13 residues long.

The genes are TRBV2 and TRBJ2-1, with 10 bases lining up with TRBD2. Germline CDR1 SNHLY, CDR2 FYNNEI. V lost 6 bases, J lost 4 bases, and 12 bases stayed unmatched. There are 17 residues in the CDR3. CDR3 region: CASRTYHSGRQYNEQFF. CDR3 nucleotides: TGTGCCAGCAGGACGTACCATAGCGGGAGGCAATACAATGAGCAGTTCTTC.

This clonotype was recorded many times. The CDR3 spells CASSHLDRGPEKLFF. CDR3 nucleotides: TGCGCCAGCAGCCATCTGGACAGGGGGCCTGAAAAACTGTTTTTT. V is TRBV4-1 and J is TRBJ1-4; TRBD1 aligns across 11 bases. The CDR3 covers 15 residues. In germline, CDR1 is MGHRA, CDR2 YSYEKL. J lost 7 bases, V lost 3 bases, and 4 bases had no gene match.

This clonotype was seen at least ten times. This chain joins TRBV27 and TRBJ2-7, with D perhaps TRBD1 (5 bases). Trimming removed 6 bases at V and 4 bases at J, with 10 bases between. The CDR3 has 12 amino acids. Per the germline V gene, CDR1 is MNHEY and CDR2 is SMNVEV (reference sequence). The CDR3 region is CASRSSGYEQYF. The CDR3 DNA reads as TGTGCCAGCAGATCTTCAGGGTACGAGCAGTACTTC.

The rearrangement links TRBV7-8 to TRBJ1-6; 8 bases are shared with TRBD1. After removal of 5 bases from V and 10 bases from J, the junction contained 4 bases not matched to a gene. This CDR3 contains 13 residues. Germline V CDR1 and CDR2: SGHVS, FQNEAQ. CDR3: CASSMTGESPLHF. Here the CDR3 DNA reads TGTGCCAGCAGCATGACAGGGGAATCACCCCTCCACTTT.

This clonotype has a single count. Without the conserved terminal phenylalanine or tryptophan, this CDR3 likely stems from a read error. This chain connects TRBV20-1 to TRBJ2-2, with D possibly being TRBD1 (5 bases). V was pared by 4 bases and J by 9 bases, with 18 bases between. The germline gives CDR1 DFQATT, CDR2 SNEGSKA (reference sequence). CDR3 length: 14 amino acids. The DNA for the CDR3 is TGCAGTGCTAAAGGACAAGCTGATACCTGGGAGCTGTTTTAT. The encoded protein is CSAKGQADTWELFY.

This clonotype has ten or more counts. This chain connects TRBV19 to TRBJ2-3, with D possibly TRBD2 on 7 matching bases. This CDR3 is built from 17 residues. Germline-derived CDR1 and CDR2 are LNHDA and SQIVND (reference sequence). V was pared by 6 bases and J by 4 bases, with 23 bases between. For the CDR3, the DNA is TGTGCCAGTAGCATTCTGGGAGGGGGAATTGTTCCAGATACGCAGTATTTT. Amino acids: CASSILGGGIVPDTQYF.

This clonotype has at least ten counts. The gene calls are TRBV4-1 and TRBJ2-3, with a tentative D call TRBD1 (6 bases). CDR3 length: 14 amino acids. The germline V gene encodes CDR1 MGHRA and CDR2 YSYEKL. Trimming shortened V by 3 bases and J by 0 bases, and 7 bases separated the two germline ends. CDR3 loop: CASSQGASTDTQYF. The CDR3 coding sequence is TGCGCCAGCAGCCAGGGGGCTAGCACAGATACGCAGTATTTT.

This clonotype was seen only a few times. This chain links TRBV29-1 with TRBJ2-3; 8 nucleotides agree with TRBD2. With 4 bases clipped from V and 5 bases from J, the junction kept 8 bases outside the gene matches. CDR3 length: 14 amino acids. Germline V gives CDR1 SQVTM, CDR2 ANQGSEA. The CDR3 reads CSVVTSGLQDTQYF. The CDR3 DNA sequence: TGCAGCGTTGTAACTAGCGGTCTGCAAGATACGCAGTATTTT.